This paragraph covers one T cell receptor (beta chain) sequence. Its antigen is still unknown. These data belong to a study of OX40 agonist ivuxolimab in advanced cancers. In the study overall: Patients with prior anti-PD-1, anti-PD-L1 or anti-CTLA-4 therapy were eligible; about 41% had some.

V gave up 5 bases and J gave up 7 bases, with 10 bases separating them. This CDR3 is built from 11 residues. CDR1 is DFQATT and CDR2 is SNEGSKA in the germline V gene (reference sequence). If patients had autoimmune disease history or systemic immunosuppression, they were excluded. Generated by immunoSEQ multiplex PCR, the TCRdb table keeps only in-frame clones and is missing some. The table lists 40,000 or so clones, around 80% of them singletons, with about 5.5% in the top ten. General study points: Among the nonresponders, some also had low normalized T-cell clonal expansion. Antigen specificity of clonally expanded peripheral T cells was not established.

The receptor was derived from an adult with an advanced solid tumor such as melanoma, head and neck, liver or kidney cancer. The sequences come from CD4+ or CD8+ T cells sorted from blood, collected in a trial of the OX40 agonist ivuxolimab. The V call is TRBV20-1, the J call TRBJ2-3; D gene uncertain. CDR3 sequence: CSAAPGYTQYF. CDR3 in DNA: TGCAGTGCTGCACCGGGCTATACGCAGTATTTT.